Only one count was recorded for the clone carrying this T cell receptor beta chain. This specimen belongs to a study of shared clonotypes between healthy human individuals. Study-wide background: The study drew on a couple of women and a few men aged 18 to 49 as donors.

The V gene lost 3 bases and the J gene lost 3 bases, with 14 bases spanning the gap. The germline V gene has CDR1 GTSNPN and CDR2 SVGIG (reference sequence). There are 14 residues in the CDR3. In the authors' methods: Filtering differed because ImmunoSEQ produced junction-only sequences that carried no quality scores. Sequencing used immunoSEQ multiplex PCR; TCRdb keeps in-frame clones, though not all of them. D and trimming come from the DNA, and the V and J calls and clone size come from that table. The sample consists of roughly 490,000 clones, approximately 79% of them appearing once. The chain couples TRBV30 to TRBJ1-1; no clear D gene. The sequencing input was PBMCs. This TCR was recovered from a woman aged 35 to 49 in good health. Some clones in this sample may be carry-over from other donors' samples. The CDR3 sequence is CAWSGLNKDTEAFF. Here the CDR3 DNA reads TGTGCCTGGAGCGGGCTGAACAAGGACACTGAAGCTTTCTTT.